This paragraph covers one TCR beta chain sequence. This clone has just a few counts. Its specific antigen is unknown. Nothing much larger sits one base from this clone, and base qualities are not available. The CDR3 regions of human TCRbeta chains were analyzed by immunosequencing. The authors processed their data as follows. TCRs in the repertoires were compared against a reference library of SARS-CoV-2-specific TCRs that had been generated with the MIRA antigen-specificity platform. Breadth meant the fraction of unique TCRs that were SARS-CoV-2-associated, whereas depth meant the fraction of total T cells that were SARS-CoV-2-associated. Using the MIRA data, each spike-specific TCR was mapped to the spike region that the TCR reacts to and placed in a CD4 or CD8 class. Log10-transformed breadth and depth values were compared by one-way ANOVA with Sidak's multiple comparisons tests. TCRdb stores this immuneACCESS table with in-frame sequences only. Part of the clones is absent; in the studies checked, under half of the shortfall reflects unresolved V genes, and no reason is known for the rest. That table supplies the V and J calls and clone size; D and trimming were determined from the DNA. The sample data list over 110,000 clones, and approximately 87% of these were observed just once. Of the sample, 1.6% is held by the ten largest clones.

This record comes from a study of T cell responses to AZD1222 COVID-19 vaccine (dated by TCRdb to the early 2020s). General notes on the study: TCR sequencing was performed for 230 to 250 trial participants, of whom around 200 were given two doses of AZD1222 and around 25 were given two doses of MenACWY control vaccine. Enrollment into the trials was organized by age into subgroups of 18-55, 56-69 and 70-plus years, and those subgroups contained roughly 160, 29 and 62 TCR-sequenced participants, respectively.

The germline ends are 4 bases apart after V is trimmed by 1 base and J by 4 bases. Looking up the germline V gene yields CDR1 SGHAT and CDR2 FQNNGV. Including the terminal cysteine and phenylalanine, the CDR3 comprises 13 residues. Left in the record is the CDR3 DNA by itself, 39 bases read in frame from the first base. The label giving this sample's time point can be read as: about 28 days (+/-7) after the second vaccine dose. AZD1222 recipients given second doses at about 4 weeks or at about 12 weeks were pooled, since spike-specific TCR depth and breadth were not found to differ between the two schedules. The vaccinee samples were drawn from two UK trials, COV001 and COV002, one of which was a single-blind randomized controlled phase 2/3 trial testing AZD1222 (ChAdOx1 nCoV-19) in healthy adults. For TCRbeta chain sequencing, PBMC samples were collected from trial participants at day 0 and at day 28 after the second dose.

The paper as a whole reports these results and caveats: Most participants were white British and females outnumbered males, and the authors suggested that clonal diversity may have been underestimated. Conclusions about previously exposed vaccinees are limited, since just a handful of AZD1222 recipients were seropositive for SARS-CoV-2 at baseline. Nearly half of unique spike-specific TCRs reportedly recognized epitopes outside regions mutated in the B.1.351 and B.1.1.7 variants. Vaccine-associated CD4 TCRs spanned the whole spike protein, with dominant responses in regions 160-218 and 743-854. Because no samples from the day 14 peak response were available, repertoires could be characterized only after the peak T cell response. The 56-69-year group was small, and its depth increase did not reach significance, likely because of low power. After two AZD1222 doses, both the breadth and the depth of spike-specific TCRs were significantly higher than at day 0 and than in MenACWY recipients.

Sequences were derived from peripheral blood, sampled 28 days after the second AZD1222 dose. The chain is assembled from TRBV11-2 and TRBJ2-2; the D segment cannot be called with confidence. The TCR was taken from an adult who received the AZD1222 COVID-19 vaccine. CDR3 sequence: CASSLGATGELFF. The DNA is as follows: TGTGCCAGCAGCTTAGGGGCCACCGGGGAGCTGTTTTTT.